One and the same sample provided the 21 T cell receptor beta chains below, sequenced in a study of blood T cell repertoires in COVID-19. Assay: immunoSEQ multiplex PCR; the TCRdb copy retains only in-frame clones and omits some. The sample includes some 300,000 clones, 90% of them seen just once. Sequencing was carried out using PBMCs or T cells enriched from blood (not recorded which). The receptors stem from a woman younger than 35 with acute COVID-19.

The chain links TRBV13 to TRBJ2-3; D may be TRBD2 (5 bases). The CDR3 sequence is 13 residues long. CDR1 is PRHDT, CDR2 FYEKMQ, per germline (reference sequence). The V end lost 8 bases, the J end lost 2 bases, and 11 bases lay between the germline ends. CDR3 in DNA: TGTGCCAGCGTGAGTCGGGACACAGATACGCAGTATTTT. It encodes CASVSRDTDTQYF.

The gene calls are TRBV28 and TRBJ1-3; 7 bases agree with TRBD1. The V gene end was trimmed by 9 bases and the J gene end by 0 bases; junction bases not matched to a gene: 5. The CDR3 consists of 14 residues. Germline V gene sequence: CDR1 MDHEN, CDR2 SYDVKM. The chain's CDR3 is CASKQGSSGNTIYF. CDR3 coding DNA: TGTGCCAGTAAACAGGGGAGCTCTGGAAACACCATATATTTT.

This CDR3 is CASMKPLEPQETQYF. In DNA, the CDR3 is TGTGCCAGTATGAAGCCATTGGAGCCCCAAGAGACCCAGTACTTC. V and J are TRBV6-6 and TRBJ2-5, with no clear D. The CDR3 is 15 amino acids. The V gene's germline CDR1 is MNHNY and CDR2 SVGAGI (reference sequence). The germline V and J ends were trimmed by 9 bases and 1 base, with 18 bases remaining between them.

The chain recombines TRBV5-1 with TRBJ2-5; TRBD2 matches 11 bases. The junction had 9 bases not matched to a gene; V was cut back by 3 bases and J by 2 bases. CDR1 is SGHRS and CDR2 is YFSETQ in the germline V gene. This CDR3 comprises 17 residues. The CDR3 region is CASSSSGLAGIQETQYF. In nucleotides, the CDR3 is TGCGCCAGCAGCTCTTCCGGACTAGCGGGCATACAAGAGACCCAGTACTTC.

The genes are TRBV18 and TRBJ1-1, with a tentative D call TRBD1 (6 bases). Germline V gene data show CDR1 as KGHSH and CDR2 as LQKENI. This CDR3 is built from 16 residues. The V gene lost 0 bases and the J gene lost 0 bases, with 11 bases spanning the gap. CDR3 amino acids: CASSPPGGHMNTEAFF. DNA for the CDR3: TGTGCCAGCTCACCACCGGGGGGGCACATGAACACTGAAGCTTTCTTT.

This clone was seen a handful of times. The genes are TRBV27 and TRBJ2-3, with TRBD2 as a possible D gene (5 bases). The V gene lost 2 bases and the J gene lost 8 bases, with 8 bases spanning the gap. CDR3 length equals 12 residues. The germline V gene has CDR1 MNHEY and CDR2 SMNVEV (reference sequence). The CDR3 loop is CASSLIGGTQYF. In DNA, the CDR3 is TGTGCCAGCAGTTTAATAGGAGGTACGCAGTATTTT.

This rearrangement joins TRBV10-2 to TRBJ2-7, with D perhaps TRBD2 (5 bases). Germline V CDR1 and CDR2: WSHSY, SAAADI. Trimming shortened V by 6 bases and J by 3 bases, and 12 bases separated the two germline ends. The CDR3 spans 13 residues. The DNA of the CDR3 is TGCGCCAGCAGGGGTAGCGCCGTCTACGAGCAGTACTTC. Its translation: CASRGSAVYEQYF.

V is TRBV28 and J is TRBJ1-2, with TRBD1 matching 8 bases. The V gene end was trimmed by 6 bases and the J gene end by 4 bases; junction bases not matched to a gene: 7. There are 14 residues in the CDR3. CDR1 MDHEN and CDR2 SYDVKM come from the germline V gene. The CDR3 loop reads CASSLGGQVYGYTF. In nucleotides, the CDR3 is TGTGCCAGCAGCCTAGGGGGACAGGTCTATGGCTACACCTTC.

This chain joins TRBV29-1 and TRBJ1-1; 7 nucleotides line up with TRBD1. The CDR3 length is 16 residues. Germline V gene data show CDR1 as SQVTM and CDR2 as ANQGSEA. After removal of 7 bases from V and 0 bases from J, the junction contained 14 bases not matched to a gene. CDR3 loop: CSATINAGQLNTEAFF. CDR3 sequence (DNA): TGCAGCGCAACGATCAACGCGGGACAGCTGAACACTGAAGCTTTCTTT.

The chain recombines TRBV2 with TRBJ1-2, with 10 bases identical to TRBD1. V lost 6 bases, J lost 8 bases, and 9 bases stayed unmatched. Germline CDR1 reads SNHLY; CDR2 reads FYNNEI. This CDR3 is 14 amino acids long. CDR3 nucleotide sequence: TGTGCCAGCAGGGAAAGAGGGACAGGGGAAGGCTACACCTTC. It specifies CASRERGTGEGYTF.

This clone is a singleton in its sample. The chain combines TRBV5-1 with TRBJ1-2, with 8 bases identical to TRBD1. J was trimmed by 3 bases and V by 4 bases; bases with no gene match: 11. The CDR3 contains 16 residues. From germline, CDR1 is SGHRS and CDR2 YFSETQ. The CDR3 DNA reads as TGCGCCAGCAGCGAACAAGACAGGGGAGGTGACTATGGCTACACCTTC. Residues: CASSEQDRGGDYGYTF.

This chain uses TRBV2 with TRBJ2-7; 9 nucleotides agree with TRBD1. This CDR3 spans 17 amino acids. V shed 2 bases, J shed 2 bases, and the junction held 10 bases outside the gene matches. Germline CDR1 is SNHLY and CDR2 is FYNNEI. CDR3 sequence: CASSELISGTGTYEQYF. Here the CDR3 DNA reads TGTGCCAGCAGTGAACTCATTTCCGGGACAGGGACCTACGAGCAGTACTTC.

The chain links TRBV29-1 to TRBJ1-1, with D perhaps matching TRBD1 (6 bases). The CDR3 consists of 14 residues. V was pared by 8 bases and J by 6 bases, with 22 bases between. Germline V lookup: CDR1 SQVTM, CDR2 ANQGSEA. The CDR3 protein is CSSSPRGGFPEAFF. In DNA, the CDR3 is TGCAGCTCTTCCCCGAGGGGGGGGTTCCCTGAAGCTTTCTTT.

J is TRBJ2-7 and V is TRBV11-2; D gene uncertain. This CDR3 is 15 amino acids long. The germline V gene has CDR1 SGHAT and CDR2 FQNNGV. Trimming cost V 5 bases and J 2 bases, with 16 bases left between them. CDR3 residues: CASSVLFQRPYEQYF. The CDR3 nucleotides read TGTGCCAGCAGCGTACTTTTCCAGCGTCCCTACGAGCAGTACTTC.

The rearrangement links TRBV4-1 to TRBJ1-1, with a tentative D call TRBD1 (5 bases). Per germline, CDR1 MGHRA and CDR2 YSYEKL. Trimming stripped 4 bases from V and 6 bases from J, with 18 bases between. This CDR3 contains 15 residues. The CDR3 loop reads CASSLTTTPGAEAFF. In nucleotides, the CDR3 is TGCGCCAGCAGCCTTACGACGACCCCGGGGGCTGAAGCTTTCTTT.

The V gene is TRBV14, the J gene TRBJ1-2; D is unresolved. From germline, CDR1 is SGHDN and CDR2 FVKESK. V was cut by 4 bases and J by 8 bases, with 14 bases left in between. The CDR3 consists of 13 residues. The CDR3 coding sequence is TGTGCCAGCAGCCCCTTTCCCGGGGTCGGCTACACCTTC. Translating it yields CASSPFPGVGYTF.

V usage is TRBV3-1 (or the pseudogene TRBV3-2) and J usage is TRBJ1-2; no clear D gene. This CDR3 spans 13 amino acids. CDR1 is LGHDT, CDR2 YNNKEL, per germline (reference sequence). With 1 base removed from V and 7 bases from J, the gap between germline ends came to 10 bases. CDR3 protein: CASSQAGFRGYTF. For the CDR3, the DNA is TGTGCCAGCAGCCAAGCCGGGTTTCGTGGCTACACCTTC.

The rearrangement joins TRBV6-5 to TRBJ1-1; 7 bases match TRBD1. The germline CDR1 and CDR2 sequences are MNHEY and SVGAGI. The trim removed 2 bases at V and 8 bases at J, leaving 5 bases unmatched. There are 13 residues in the CDR3. The CDR3: CASSYRQGGEAFF. The CDR3 DNA reads TGTGCCAGCAGTTACAGACAGGGTGGCGAAGCTTTCTTT.

The chain recombines TRBV4-1 with TRBJ1-1; D call uncertain. Trimming stripped 4 bases from V and 2 bases from J, with 11 bases between. The CDR3 consists of 14 residues. The germline CDR1 and CDR2 sequences are MGHRA and YSYEKL. The CDR3: CASSRGYLNTEAFF. The CDR3 DNA is TGCGCCAGCAGCCGAGGTTACCTAAACACTGAAGCTTTCTTT.

The chain carries TRBV6-5 and TRBJ1-1; D is unclear. The CDR3 length is 13 residues. Germline CDR1 is MNHEY and CDR2 is SVGAGI. Trimming shortened V by 2 bases and J by 4 bases, and 8 bases separated the two germline ends. CDR3 bases: TGTGCCAGCAGTTACGCTCGCAGCACTGAAGCTTTCTTT. Its translation is CASSYARSTEAFF.

This clone was observed a single time. The chain uses TRBV5-1 and TRBJ2-7; 11 bases are shared with TRBD1. The CDR3 is made up of 16 amino acids. Losses at the gene ends were 4 bases for V and 3 bases for J; bases not matched to a gene: 9. Per the germline V gene, CDR1 is SGHRS and CDR2 is YFSETQ. CDR3 amino acids: CASSTDPGQGVYEQYF. The CDR3 DNA is TGCGCCAGCAGCACCGACCCGGGACAGGGGGTCTACGAGCAGTACTTC.